These T cell receptor beta chains were read from a single sample in a study of T-cell memory formation after mild COVID-19. TCRdb recomputed calls from the 5' RACE reads with MiXCR, one row per CDR3 protein. The repertoire has some 120,000 distinct CDR3 sequences, 15% to 20% of them found once; the top ten carry approximately 14%. The sequenced sample was PBMCs or a T cell subset sorted from them (not recorded which). All receptors derive from an adult woman who had mild COVID-19 (a few samples of this study predate the infection). Cell type and time point are not known. CDR3s include the opening cysteine and the closing phenylalanine or tryptophan. Each record gives: J gene, D gene, clone size, V gene, CDR3 DNA, CDR3 protein. D genes are given only for firm matches. Clone size, where shown, is once, few, many, or a class for clones that have expanded.

J gene: TRBJ2-2
D gene: TRBD1
clone size: NA
V gene: TRBV6-2/TRBV6-3
CDR3 DNA: TGTGCCAGCAATCAAAGGCCGGGACAGGGGGCCAGGGAGCTGTTTTTT
CDR3 protein: CASNQRPGQGARELFF

J gene: TRBJ2-7
D gene: TRBD2
clone size: few
V gene: TRBV11-2
CDR3 DNA: TGTGCCAGCAGCTTAGATAGCGGGGGCTACGAGCAGTACTTC
CDR3 protein: CASSLDSGGYEQYF

J gene: TRBJ2-7
D gene: NA
clone size: few
V gene: TRBV5-1
CDR3 DNA: TGCGCCAGCAGCCAATCGGGCCGAGGAGCCGAGCAGTACTTC
CDR3 protein: CASSQSGRGAEQYF

J gene: TRBJ2-1
D gene: TRBD2
clone size: few
V gene: TRBV11-3
CDR3 DNA: TGTGCCAGCAGCCCTAGGGTGGGACTAGGTCTGAATGAGCAGTTCTTC
CDR3 protein: CASSPRVGLGLNEQFF

J gene: TRBJ2-5
D gene: NA
clone size: NA
V gene: TRBV5-1
CDR3 DNA: TGCGCCAGCAGCTTGGCCGTAGGGGGAGAGACCCAGTACTTC
CDR3 protein: CASSLAVGGETQYF

J gene: TRBJ2-7
D gene: TRBD2
clone size: few
V gene: TRBV20-1
CDR3 DNA: TGCAGTGCTAGGGTGTGGGAGGGCTACGAAGAGCAGTACTTC
CDR3 protein: CSARVWEGYEEQYF

J gene: TRBJ1-1
D gene: NA
clone size: few
V gene: TRBV24-1
CDR3 DNA: TGTGCCACCAGAACGGGGACGACGGAGAGTGCAGCTTTCTTT
CDR3 protein: CATRTGTTESAAFF

J gene: TRBJ1-1
D gene: TRBD1
clone size: NA
V gene: TRBV29-1
CDR3 DNA: TGCAGCGTTCGTGGTGGGACAGGGGAGGGGACTGAAGCTTTCTTT
CDR3 protein: CSVRGGTGEGTEAFF

J gene: TRBJ2-7
D gene: NA
clone size: few
V gene: TRBV5-1
CDR3 DNA: TGCGCCAGCAGCTTGTTTGGTTCGGGTCGGGTCTACGAGCAGTACTTC
CDR3 protein: CASSLFGSGRVYEQYF

J gene: TRBJ2-1
D gene: TRBD2
clone size: NA
V gene: TRBV7-2
CDR3 DNA: TGTGCCAGCAGCTTAGGGCCGACTAGCGGGAGCTACAATGAGCAGTTCTTC
CDR3 protein: CASSLGPTSGSYNEQFF

J gene: TRBJ2-7
D gene: TRBD1
clone size: few
V gene: TRBV7-9
CDR3 DNA: TGTGCCAGCAGCTTGGGGGGGGACAGGGAATACGAGCAGTACTTC
CDR3 protein: CASSLGGDREYEQYF

J gene: TRBJ2-5
D gene: NA
clone size: NA
V gene: TRBV7-8
CDR3 DNA: TGTGCCAGCAGATATCAGGTCCAAGAGACCCAGTACTTC
CDR3 protein: CASRYQVQETQYF

J gene: TRBJ1-3
D gene: NA
clone size: once
V gene: TRBV6-5
CDR3 DNA: TGTGCCAGCAGGGAAAGGACGGGTGGAAACACCATATATTTT
CDR3 protein: CASRERTGGNTIYF

J gene: TRBJ2-3
D gene: TRBD2
clone size: few
V gene: TRBV7-2
CDR3 DNA: TGTGCCAGCAGCGGAGTTAGCGGGGGCCGTCAAGATACGCAGTATTTT
CDR3 protein: CASSGVSGGRQDTQYF

J gene: TRBJ1-6
D gene: NA
clone size: NA
V gene: TRBV11-2
CDR3 DNA: TGTGCCAGCAGCTCCGCGGCGGGCGGCACCCTCCACTTT
CDR3 protein: CASSSAAGGTLHF